The entry below gives a single T cell receptor beta chain sequence along with its context. This receptor's antigen is unknown. Base qualities were left out, and no much larger clone turns up one base away. Trimming accounts for 3 bases at V and 4 bases at J, while the number of junction bases matched to no gene is 1. Counted from cysteine to phenylalanine, this CDR3 has 14 amino acids. The sequence is cut down to CDR3 DNA, 42 bases in frame from base 1. The germline V gene provides CDR1 LGHNA and CDR2 YNFKEQ. These data are taken from a study of blood T cell repertoires in COVID-19 (dated by TCRdb to between 2020 and 2021). At the level of the whole study: Samples from collaborators originated in the United States, Italy and Spain and spanned both the acute and convalescent phases of COVID-19. The prospective study material was composed of cDNA or gDNA derived from T cells, B-cell-depleted T cells, or PBMCs. Subjects who had been exposed to COVID-19, were actively infected with it, or had recovered from it provided the deeply sampled blood TCRbeta repertoires that made up the dataset. The repertoires were released in a freely available public database intended as a resource for research on the immune response to SARS-CoV-2. The samples were drawn from two sources: the first 160 participants of the ongoing ImmuneRACE study, and 950 to 1,500 subjects contributed by 6 global collaborators. Sample metadata almost always included a de-identified subject ID, COVID-19 status, age in years and sex. Where HLA class I and class II types were available, the types were taken from metadata supplied by the sample provider, not from assay-based typing. Results the study describes overall, beyond this receptor: The amount of clinical and demographic metadata varied by source and participant and was provided uncurated.

The immunoSEQ Assay, a bias-controlled multiplex PCR, was used to amplify TCRbeta CDR3 regions from genomic DNA. Per the authors' processing: The number of nucleated cells in each sample was estimated from the amplification of reference gene primers within the assay. To quantify the absolute abundance of each unique TCRbeta CDR3 rearrangement, sequence reads were collapsed and filtered. Productive Simpson clonality was computed per sample as the square root of Simpson's diversity index over productive rearrangements. The source is immuneACCESS, and TCRdb retained only in-frame sequences with V and J called. Part of the clones is not carried over; for the studies checked, unresolved V genes explain less than half of this, and the remainder is unexplained. Clone size and the V and J calls come from that table; the DNA yielded D and trimming. This sample lists 45,000 to 65,000 clones; approximately 80% were detected once. Jointly, the top ten make up roughly 3.9% of the sample.

The collaborating institutions used their own protocols to collect whole blood in K2EDTA tubes. For TCRbeta analysis, collaborator samples were shipped as frozen whole blood, as isolated PBMCs, or as DNA extracted from either sample type. The chain uses TRBV4-2 and TRBJ2-5; TRBD2 fits 11 bases in the junction. Sequenced material: peripheral blood. The sequence was obtained from a man between 60 and 75 years old with acute or convalescent COVID-19. The DNA is TGTGCCAGCAGCCAGACTAGCGGGGTAGAGACCCAGTACTTC. The resulting protein is CASSQTSGVETQYF.